The rows below give T cell receptor beta chains drawn from one sample of a study of PD-1 blockade in mismatch repair-deficient tumors. Assay: immunoSEQ multiplex PCR; the TCRdb copy retains only in-frame clones and omits some. The sample contains tens of thousands of clones, around four fifths of which appear only once. Sequenced here: peripheral blood, sampled 2 weeks after starting pembrolizumab. The source is an adult with mismatch repair-deficient cancer. Both conserved end residues are part of each CDR3. Fields, in order: V gene, D gene, J gene, clone size, CDR3 protein, CDR3 DNA. A D gene is named only where the DNA matches it firmly. Clone size is stated in some rows and not others, as once, few, many or a class when expanded.

TRBV7-8,TRBD2,TRBJ2-3,.,CASSLASGTDTQYF,TGTGCCAGCAGCTTAGCTAGCGGGACAGATACGCAGTATTTT
TRBV2,TRBD1,TRBJ1-4,.,CASSADRGYEKLFF,TGTGCCAGCAGTGCCGACAGGGGATACGAAAAACTGTTTTTT
TRBV11-3,.,TRBJ2-2,.,CASSNFRSTGELFF,TGTGCCAGCAGCAACTTTAGAAGCACCGGGGAGCTGTTTTTT
TRBV30,.,TRBJ2-5,once,CAWSPGTNRQVAETQYF,TGTGCCTGGAGCCCCGGGACCAACCGACAGGTGGCAGAGACCCAGTACTTC
TRBV30,TRBD2,TRBJ2-5,.,CAWSRSGRIQETQYF,TGTGCCTGGAGTAGGAGCGGGAGGATACAAGAGACCCAGTACTTC
TRBV18,TRBD2,TRBJ2-2,.,CASSPMRTSGTGELFF,TGTGCCAGCTCACCAATGAGGACTAGCGGCACCGGGGAGCTGTTTTTT
TRBV5-1,.,TRBJ2-5,.,CASSLGQETQYF,TGCGCCAGCAGCTTGGGGCAAGAGACCCAGTACTTC
TRBV28,.,TRBJ2-2,.,CASSSRRRAGELFF,TGTGCCAGCAGTTCTCGTAGGAGGGCCGGGGAGCTGTTTTTT
TRBV19,.,TRBJ2-1,.,CASSIKVDGPNEQFF,TGTGCCAGTAGTATTAAGGTAGACGGACCCAATGAGCAGTTCTTC
TRBV7-9,TRBD2,TRBJ2-1,.,CASSPSGISYNEQFF,TGTGCCAGCAGCCCTAGCGGCATCTCCTACAATGAGCAGTTCTTC
TRBV7-8,.,TRBJ2-2,few,CASSLASAGELFF,TGTGCCAGCAGCTTGGCCTCAGCCGGGGAGCTGTTTTTT
TRBV7-9,.,TRBJ2-3,once,CASSPGGSTDTQYF,TGTGCCAGCAGCCCTGGCGGGAGCACAGATACGCAGTATTTT
TRBV6-1,TRBD1,TRBJ1-1,.,CASSGDSQRDTEAFF,TGTGCCAGCAGTGGGGACAGCCAGAGGGACACTGAAGCTTTCTTT
TRBV27,TRBD2,TRBJ2-1,.,CASSLSRGVRTHEQFF,TGTGCCAGCAGCTTATCGCGGGGGGTCCGTACACATGAGCAGTTCTTC
TRBV6-5,TRBD1,TRBJ2-5,once,CASSLDRGRETQYF,TGTGCCAGCAGCCTCGACAGGGGAAGAGAGACCCAGTACTTC
TRBV5-1,.,TRBJ2-1,.,CASSFSPYNEQFF,TGCGCCAGCAGCTTCTCCCCCTACAATGAGCAGTTCTTC
TRBV18,.,TRBJ2-7,.,CASSPLGSSYEQYF,TGTGCCAGCTCACCCTTAGGAAGCTCCTACGAGCAGTACTTC
TRBV25-1,TRBD1,TRBJ1-2,.,CASSETGDRANYGYTF,TGTGCCAGCAGTGAAACCGGGGACAGGGCTAACTATGGCTACACCTTC
TRBV25-1,.,TRBJ2-7,.,CASSGYEQYF,TGTGCCAGCAGTGGTTACGAGCAGTACTTC
TRBV19,.,TRBJ2-1,.,CASSEMGRRISSYNEQFF,TGTGCCAGTAGTGAAATGGGCCGACGGATAAGCTCCTACAATGAGCAGTTCTTC
TRBV5-1,.,TRBJ2-5,.,CASSLGVRQETQYF,TGCGCCAGCAGCTTGGGGGTCAGGCAAGAGACCCAGTACTTC
TRBV4-1,.,TRBJ2-1,.,CASRASGTGTNNEQFF,TGCGCCAGCAGAGCTTCCGGGACCGGTACAAACAATGAGCAGTTCTTC
TRBV19,.,TRBJ2-2,.,CASTLTGELFF,TGTGCCAGTACCTTAACCGGGGAGCTGTTTTTT
TRBV6-5,.,TRBJ1-2,.,CASSTTPGQAEGYTF,TGTGCCAGCAGTACTACGCCGGGACAAGCCGAGGGCTACACCTTC
TRBV5-4,TRBD2,TRBJ2-1,once,CASSLDLSGRIDEQFF,TGTGCCAGCAGCTTGGACCTTAGCGGGAGGATCGATGAGCAGTTCTTC
TRBV19,.,TRBJ1-1,.,CASSELLGSNTEAFF,TGTGCCAGTAGCGAACTGCTTGGCTCGAACACTGAAGCTTTCTTT
TRBV19,.,TRBJ1-4,few,CASNSRGGAATNEKLFF,TGTGCCAGTAACTCTCGGGGCGGGGCGGCAACTAATGAAAAACTGTTTTTT
TRBV9,.,TRBJ1-1,.,CASSVFPEGMNTEAFF,TGTGCCAGCAGCGTGTTTCCGGAGGGTATGAACACTGAAGCTTTCTTT
TRBV11-2,.,TRBJ2-6,few,CASSSGGGYHGANVLTF,TGTGCCAGCAGCTCCGGAGGGGGGTACCATGGGGCCAACGTCCTGACTTTC
TRBV7-6,TRBD1,TRBJ2-7,.,CASSYREGAEQYF,TGTGCCAGCAGCTATCGAGAGGGGGCCGAGCAGTACTTC
TRBV4-2,.,TRBJ1-2,few,CASSQDVRGDSGYTF,TGTGCCAGCAGCCAAGATGTGAGGGGGGATAGTGGCTACACCTTC
TRBV4-1,.,TRBJ2-1,.,CASSQASSGTYNEQFF,TGCGCCAGCAGCCAAGCTTCATCGGGAACCTACAATGAGCAGTTCTTC
TRBV5-4,TRBD2,TRBJ2-7,once,CASSPGIAGAREQYF,TGTGCCAGCAGCCCGGGGATAGCGGGAGCTCGAGAGCAGTACTTC
TRBV10-3,.,TRBJ1-2,.,CAISAFSVGVGDYGYTF,TGTGCCATCAGTGCCTTCTCCGTTGGGGTAGGGGACTATGGCTACACCTTC
TRBV14,TRBD2,TRBJ2-1,.,CASSPTRGLAGVGQFF,TGTGCCAGCAGCCCAACCCGGGGACTAGCGGGAGTAGGGCAGTTCTTC
TRBV6-5,TRBD2,TRBJ2-1,few,CATSLAGGPWGEQFF,TGTGCCACCTCCCTAGCGGGAGGGCCTTGGGGTGAGCAGTTCTTC
TRBV12-5,TRBD1,TRBJ2-5,.,CASEWTGHPPETQYF,TGTGCTAGTGAGTGGACAGGGCATCCTCCAGAGACCCAGTACTTC